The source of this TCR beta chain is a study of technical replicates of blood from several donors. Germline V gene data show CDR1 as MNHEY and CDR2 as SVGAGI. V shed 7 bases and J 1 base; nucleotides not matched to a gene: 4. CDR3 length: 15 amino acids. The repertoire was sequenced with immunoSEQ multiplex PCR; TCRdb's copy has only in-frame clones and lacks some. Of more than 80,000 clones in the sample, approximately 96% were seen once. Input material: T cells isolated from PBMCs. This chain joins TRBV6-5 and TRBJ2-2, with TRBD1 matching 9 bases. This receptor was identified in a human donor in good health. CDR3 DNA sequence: TGTGCCAGCAATAACAGGGGGCTGAACACCGGGGAGCTGTTTTTT. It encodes CASNNRGLNTGELFF.